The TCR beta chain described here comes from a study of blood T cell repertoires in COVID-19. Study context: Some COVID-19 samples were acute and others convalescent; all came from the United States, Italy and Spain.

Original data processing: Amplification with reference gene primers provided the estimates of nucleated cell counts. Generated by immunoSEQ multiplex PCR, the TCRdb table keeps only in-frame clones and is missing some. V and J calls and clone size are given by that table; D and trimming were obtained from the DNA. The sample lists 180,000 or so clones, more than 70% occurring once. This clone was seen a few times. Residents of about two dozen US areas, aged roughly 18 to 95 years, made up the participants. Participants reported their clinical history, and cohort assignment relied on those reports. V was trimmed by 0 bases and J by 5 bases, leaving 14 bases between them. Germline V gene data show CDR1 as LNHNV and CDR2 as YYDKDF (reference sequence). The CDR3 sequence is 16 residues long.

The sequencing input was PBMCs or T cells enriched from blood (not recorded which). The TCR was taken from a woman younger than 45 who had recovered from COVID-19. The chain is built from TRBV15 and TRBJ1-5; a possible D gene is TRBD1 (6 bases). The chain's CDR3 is CATSREGAGADQPQHF. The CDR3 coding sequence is TGTGCCACCAGCAGAGAGGGAGCGGGGGCGGATCAGCCCCAGCATTTT.